This T cell receptor beta chain is drawn from a study of T cell responses to AZD1222 COVID-19 vaccine. Sequencing was performed with immunoSEQ multiplex PCR; in TCRdb, only in-frame clones are kept and a portion is missing. The profile shows about 110,000 clones, roughly 90% of them singletons. A word on this clone: The antigen is unknown.

Notes on the study in general: The sample set comprised mostly white British donors with more females, and clonal diversity was possibly underestimated. Regions 160-218 and 743-854 held dominance among vaccine-associated CD4 TCRs, which spanned spike.

This TCR was recovered from an adult in good health. This specimen was peripheral blood, taken on day 0 of AZD1222 vaccination.

DNA of the CDR3: TGTGCCAGCAGCCCCGGGACAGTTTTACAGCCCCAGCATTTT. Encoded protein: CASSPGTVLQPQHF. The rearrangement uses TRBV28 and TRBJ1-5; 7 bases line up with TRBD1. The CDR3 covers 14 residues. V shed 6 bases, J shed 7 bases, and the junction held 9 bases outside the gene matches. The germline CDR1 and CDR2 sequences are MDHEN and SYDVKM.